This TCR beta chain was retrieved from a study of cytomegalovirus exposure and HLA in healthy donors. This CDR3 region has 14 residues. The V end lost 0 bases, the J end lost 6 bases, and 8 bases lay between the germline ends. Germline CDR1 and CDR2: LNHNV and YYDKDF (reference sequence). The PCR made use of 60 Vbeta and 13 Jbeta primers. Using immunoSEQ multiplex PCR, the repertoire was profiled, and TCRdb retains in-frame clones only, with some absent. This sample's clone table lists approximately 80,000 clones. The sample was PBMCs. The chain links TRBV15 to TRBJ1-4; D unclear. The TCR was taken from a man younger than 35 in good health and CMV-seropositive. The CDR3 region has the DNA TGTGCCACCAGCAGAGATCTGGGCTATGAAAAACTGTTTTTT. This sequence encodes CATSRDLGYEKLFF.